This TCR beta chain was sequenced in a study of blood T cell repertoires in COVID-19. Background on the study: The analysed material was cDNA or gDNA that came from T cells, B-cell-depleted T cells, or PBMCs.

The method was immunoSEQ multiplex PCR; TCRdb's version includes in-frame clones alone and lacks a portion of them. The table lists under 450,000 clones, about 89% of them singletons. Sequencing was done on a sample of peripheral blood. The TCR originated in a woman between 40 and 55 years old with COVID-19, enrolled during active disease.

The chain's CDR3 is CASSSRDRVVGGNQPQHF. The CDR3 DNA reads as TGTGCCAGCAGTTCACGGGACAGGGTCGTGGGTGGCAATCAGCCCCAGCATTTT. This sequence joins TRBV6-2 or TRBV6-3 and TRBJ1-5; TRBD1 agrees at 9 bases. The ends lost 4 bases at V and 2 bases at J; junction bases unmatched: 12. CDR1 is MNHEY, CDR2 SVGEGT, per germline. This CDR3 is built from 18 residues.